The 24 T cell receptor beta chains below all came from one sample that was sequenced in a study of blood T cell repertoires in COVID-19. Assay used: immunoSEQ multiplex PCR; TCRdb lists only in-frame clones, some missing. This table has about 130,000 clones, more than 85% appearing once. The sample comprised peripheral blood. All receptors come from a man aged 50 or older with active or convalescent COVID-19.

The chain links TRBV29-1 to TRBJ1-1; 10 bases fit TRBD1. Germline loops: CDR1 SQVTM, CDR2 ANQGSEA. The CDR3 totals 13 residues. The V gene end was trimmed by 7 bases and the J gene end by 4 bases; junction bases not matched to a gene: 6. The CDR3 protein is CSASRDRGTEAFF. The CDR3, as DNA: TGCAGCGCCAGTAGGGACAGGGGCACTGAAGCTTTCTTT.

This clone was observed a few times. CDR3 in amino acids: CATPRDSNTGELFF. For the CDR3, the DNA is TGTGCCACCCCCCGGGACTCCAACACCGGGGAGCTGTTTTTT. The J gene is TRBJ2-2, the V gene TRBV19; D perhaps matches TRBD2 (6 bases). Germline CDR1 LNHDA, CDR2 SQIVND (reference sequence). Trimming took off 10 bases at V and 2 bases at J, with 14 bases between the two ends. The CDR3 spans 14 residues.

The chain has TRBV9 and TRBJ2-5; 10 nucleotides agree with TRBD1. This CDR3 comprises 16 residues. CDR1 and CDR2 (germline): SGDLS, YYNGEE. V lost 4 bases, J lost 1 base, and 7 bases stayed unmatched. In DNA, the CDR3 is TGTGCCAGCAGCCCAGGACAGGGGGGACGCCAAGAGACCCAGTACTTC. Its protein is CASSPGQGGRQETQYF.

The chain recombines TRBV6-5 with TRBJ2-2, with a weak D call TRBD2 (6 bases). This CDR3 is built from 14 residues. CDR1 is MNHEY and CDR2 is SVGAGI in the germline V gene. V lost 6 bases and J lost 0, with 8 bases in between. The CDR3 nucleotides read TGTGCCAGCAGGGAGGGTCCGAACACCGGGGAGCTGTTTTTT. Translating gives CASREGPNTGELFF.

This clone appeared a single time. This sequence joins TRBV7-2 and TRBJ2-4; 10 bases fit TRBD2. The germline V gene encodes CDR1 SGHTA and CDR2 FQGNSA. Trimming at V came to 1 base and at J to 8 bases, leaving 5 bases not matched to a gene. This CDR3 is built from 15 residues. Here the CDR3 DNA reads TGTGCCAGCAGCTTAGAAGCGGGGGGGTTCGACATTCAGTACTTC. Translating gives CASSLEAGGFDIQYF.

V is TRBV7-9 and J is TRBJ1-6; D ambiguous. The V gene lost 3 bases and the J gene lost 9 bases, with 12 bases spanning the gap. The CDR3 is made up of 14 amino acids. Looked up from germline, CDR1 is SEHNR and CDR2 is FQNEAQ (reference sequence). CDR3 sequence: CASSFGGLGSPLHF. CDR3 sequence (DNA): TGTGCCAGCAGCTTTGGAGGTTTGGGTTCACCCCTCCACTTT.

This rearrangement joins TRBV6-2 or TRBV6-3 to TRBJ2-4, with 7 bases identical to TRBD1. With V trimmed by 6 bases and J by 4 bases, 6 bases remained unmatched. Germline assignment: CDR1 MNHEY and CDR2 SVGEGT. This CDR3 is built from 14 residues. The CDR3, as DNA: TGTGCCAGCAGCAGGGGGTCCCCAAAAAACATTCAGTACTTC. Protein sequence: CASSRGSPKNIQYF.

V usage is TRBV4-3 and J usage is TRBJ2-1; TRBD1 aligns across 8 bases. Germline CDR1 reads LGHNA; CDR2 reads YSLEER. Unmatched junction bases numbered 2, after V lost 3 bases and J lost 7 bases. The CDR3 length is 13 residues. The CDR3 reads CASSHTGGNEQFF. The CDR3 DNA reads as TGCGCCAGCAGCCATACAGGGGGGAATGAGCAGTTCTTC.

This clone was picked up one time. The rearrangement uses TRBV19 and TRBJ2-7, with TRBD2 matching 10 bases. The CDR3 loop spans 14 amino acids. J lost 4 bases, V lost 5 bases, and 5 bases had no gene match. CDR1 is LNHDA, CDR2 SQIVND, per germline (reference sequence). The CDR3 region is CASSSSGGSYEQYF. DNA for the CDR3: TGTGCCAGTAGTTCTAGCGGGGGCTCGTACGAGCAGTACTTC.

This sequence joins TRBV7-2 and TRBJ1-6; the match to TRBD1 covers 7 bases. There are 13 residues in the CDR3. Looked up from germline, CDR1 is SGHTA and CDR2 is FQGNSA. J gave up 10 bases and V 4 bases, and 4 bases lay outside the gene matches. The CDR3 region is CASSSTGHSPLHF. CDR3 sequence (DNA): TGTGCCAGCAGCTCGACAGGGCACTCACCCCTCCACTTT.

The chain joins TRBV2 to TRBJ2-4, with 8 bases identical to TRBD1. Germline V gene data show CDR1 as SNHLY and CDR2 as FYNNEI. After removal of 4 bases from V and 7 bases from J, the junction contained 6 bases not matched to a gene. CDR3 size: 14 residues. In nucleotides, the CDR3 is TGTGCCAGCAGTGCGAGGACAGGGAGGAACATTCAGTACTTC. Its translation is CASSARTGRNIQYF.

This clone was recorded only once. V usage is TRBV30 and J usage is TRBJ1-6; 10 bases are shared with TRBD1. Germline CDR1 is GTSNPN and CDR2 is SVGIG (reference sequence). Trimming at V came to 7 bases and at J to 8 bases, leaving 8 bases not matched to a gene. The CDR3 sequence is 14 residues long. CDR3 loop: CAFLDRGFYSPLHF. CDR3 sequence (DNA): TGTGCCTTCTTGGACAGGGGGTTTTATTCACCCCTCCACTTT.

This rearrangement joins TRBV9 to TRBJ2-4; 9 bases are shared with TRBD1. There are 19 residues in the CDR3. J was trimmed by 1 base and V by 1 base; bases with no gene match: 12. Germline CDR1 is SGDLS and CDR2 is YYNGEE. The CDR3 is CASSVTLKGQGNAKNIQYF. In nucleotides, the CDR3 is TGTGCCAGCAGCGTAACCCTAAAGGGACAGGGTAACGCCAAAAACATTCAGTACTTC.

Only one count was recorded for this clone. The gene calls are TRBV6-5 and TRBJ2-7, with 11 positions matching TRBD2. V gave up 8 bases and J gave up 4 bases; unmatched junction bases: 1. Germline-derived CDR1 and CDR2 are MNHEY and SVGAGI. There are 12 residues in the CDR3. CDR3 coding DNA: TGTGCCAGCCGACTAGCGGGATACGAGCAGTACTTC. Its protein is CASRLAGYEQYF.

J is TRBJ1-6 and V is TRBV3-1 (or the pseudogene TRBV3-2), with TRBD1 identical over 10 bases. The CDR3 covers 18 residues. Trimming removed 3 bases from V and 4 bases from J; junction bases left unmatched: 9. CDR1 and CDR2 (germline): LGHDT, YNNKEL (reference sequence). The CDR3: CASSHSPRDRGYNSPLHF. In DNA form, the CDR3 reads TGTGCCAGCAGCCATAGCCCCCGGGACAGGGGTTATAATTCACCCCTCCACTTT.

The chain couples TRBV9 to TRBJ2-2; D perhaps matches TRBD2 (5 bases). Germline V gene data show CDR1 as SGDLS and CDR2 as YYNGEE. Trimming left V 0 bases short and J 5 bases short, with 11 bases between. CDR3 length: 15 residues. CDR3 residues: CASSVAGSETGELFF. CDR3 bases: TGTGCCAGCAGCGTAGCGGGTAGCGAGACCGGGGAGCTGTTTTTT.

This chain links TRBV7-9 with TRBJ1-5; 9 bases agree with TRBD1. This CDR3 spans 14 amino acids. Germline CDR1 SEHNR, CDR2 FQNEAQ (reference sequence). V shed 5 bases, J shed 3 bases, and the junction held 2 bases outside the gene matches. CDR3 sequence: CASSRQGDNQPQHF. DNA of the CDR3: TGTGCCAGCAGCAGACAGGGGGACAATCAGCCCCAGCATTTT.

This chain connects TRBV30 to TRBJ1-6; 9 positions agree with TRBD1. Trimming cost V 4 bases and J 7 bases; bases outside gene matches: 5. The germline CDR1 and CDR2 sequences are GTSNPN and SVGIG (reference sequence). This CDR3 contains 14 residues. Written as DNA, the CDR3 is TGTGCCTGGACCCGGGACAGGGACAATTCACCCCTCCACTTT. It codes for CAWTRDRDNSPLHF.

This chain joins TRBV29-1 and TRBJ2-6; the D gene is possibly TRBD2 (5 bases). V lost 0 bases to trimming and J lost 2 bases, with 8 bases between them. The germline CDR1 and CDR2 sequences are SQVTM and ANQGSEA. This CDR3 is built from 15 residues. CDR3 in amino acids: CSVEDPGTGANVLTF. As DNA, the CDR3 is TGCAGCGTTGAAGATCCGGGAACTGGGGCCAACGTCCTGACTTTC.

This clone was seen only once. CDR3 DNA sequence: TGTGCCAGCAGCTTAGGAGGGACAGGGGGCCGAGAGACCCAGTACTTC. Amino acid sequence: CASSLGGTGGRETQYF. The chain combines TRBV7-9 with TRBJ2-5; TRBD1 matches 12 bases. CDR1 and CDR2 (germline): SEHNR, FQNEAQ (reference sequence). The CDR3 consists of 16 residues. V lost 1 base to trimming and J lost 4 bases; unmatched junction nucleotides: 4.

This clone came up once. This chain joins TRBV18 and TRBJ2-5; 7 bases align to TRBD1. Germline-derived CDR1 and CDR2 are KGHSH and LQKENI. This CDR3 is built from 15 residues. Trimming at V came to 3 bases and at J to 2 bases, leaving 6 bases not matched to a gene. CDR3 residues: CASSPSWDRQETQYF. CDR3 bases: TGTGCCAGCTCACCGTCTTGGGACAGACAAGAGACCCAGTACTTC.

A remark on this clone: One end of the junction varies from germline; a read error may be responsible. The chain is built from TRBV15 and TRBJ2-7; D unresolved. Germline V gives CDR1 LNHNV, CDR2 YYDKDF (reference sequence). The CDR3 covers 13 residues. The CDR3, as DNA: TGTGCCACCAGCAGAGTTGGCAGGATGGGCTTGGACTTC. It translates to CATSRVGRMGLDF.

This chain joins TRBV3-1 (or the pseudogene TRBV3-2) and TRBJ2-1; a weak D match, TRBD1 (5 bases). The CDR3 length is 15 residues. V lost 1 base and J lost 4, with 11 bases in between. Germline V gene data show CDR1 as LGHDT and CDR2 as YNNKEL (reference sequence). The chain's CDR3 is CASSQGQGFYNEQFF. The CDR3 DNA reads TGTGCCAGCAGCCAAGGTCAGGGTTTTTACAATGAGCAGTTCTTC.

This sequence joins TRBV5-5 and TRBJ2-5; TRBD2 aligns across 9 bases. Germline CDR1 reads SGHKS; CDR2 reads YYEKEE (reference sequence). The CDR3 consists of 17 residues. J was trimmed by 2 bases and V by 2 bases; bases with no gene match: 10. CDR3 amino acids: CASSFFGSGGLQETQYF. CDR3 DNA: TGTGCCAGCAGCTTTTTTGGTAGCGGGGGTTTACAAGAGACCCAGTACTTC. Using reference TRBV5-5 and TRBJ2-5 for the parts outside the CDR3, the full variable domain is DAGVTQSPTHLIKTRGQQVTLRCSPISGHKSVSWYQQVLGQGPQFIFQYYEKEERGRGNFPDRFSARQFPNYSSELNVNALLLGDSALYLCASSFFGSGGLQETQYFGPGTRLLVL.